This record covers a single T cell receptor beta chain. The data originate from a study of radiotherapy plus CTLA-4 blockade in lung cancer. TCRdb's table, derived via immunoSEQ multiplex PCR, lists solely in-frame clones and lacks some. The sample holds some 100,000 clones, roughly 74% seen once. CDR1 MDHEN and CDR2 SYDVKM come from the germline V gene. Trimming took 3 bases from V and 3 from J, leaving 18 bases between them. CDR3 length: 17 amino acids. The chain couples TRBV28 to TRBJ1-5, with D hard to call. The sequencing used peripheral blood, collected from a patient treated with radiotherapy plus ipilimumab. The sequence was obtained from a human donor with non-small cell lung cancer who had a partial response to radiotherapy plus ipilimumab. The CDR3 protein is CASSFSVNSLYNQPQHF. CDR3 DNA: TGTGCCAGCAGTTTCAGTGTAAACAGTTTATACAATCAGCCCCAGCATTTT.